The entry that follows covers one T cell receptor (beta chain) sequence. No antigen is known for it. One base away there is no much larger clone; base qualities are not given. The trial excluded patients who had a history of autoimmune disease or were on systemic immunosuppression. Peripheral blood for TCR sequencing was collected from all dose cohorts at baseline, on cycle 4 day 1, and on cycle 7 day 1. Samples were obtained from an open-label, multicenter, first-in-human phase I dose-escalation trial of ivuxolimab. Adults with locally advanced or metastatic melanoma, renal cell, hepatocellular, or head and neck squamous cell carcinoma were enrolled in the trial. CD4+ and CD8+ T cells were sorted separately from peripheral blood before TCR sequencing. CDR1 is given as LNHDA and CDR2 as SQIVND, both from the germline V gene (reference sequence). The trim is 5 bases for V and 2 bases for J, with a gap of 13 bases between the germline ends. There are 16 amino acids in the CDR3, from cysteine to phenylalanine inclusive. The DNA shown is the 48-base CDR3, in frame from base 1.

This entry belongs to a study of OX40 agonist ivuxolimab in advanced cancers. For context, the study as a whole: Ivuxolimab was a fully human IgG2 agonistic monoclonal antibody targeting the costimulatory receptor OX40 (CD134). Three dose-escalation patients achieved partial responses, one with hepatocellular carcinoma and two with cutaneous melanoma. Among the roughly 50 dose-escalation patients, around 20 had hepatocellular carcinoma, roughly 15 melanoma, 9 renal cell carcinoma and 9 head and neck cancer. Patients were allowed to have had prior anti-PD-1, anti-PD-L1 or anti-CTLA-4 therapy, and about 40% of the dose-escalation patients had been treated with checkpoint inhibitors. The monotherapy dose-escalation portion (N ≈ 56 patients) of the phase I ivuxolimab trial is reported in the paper. Intravenous ivuxolimab was administered to patients every 2 weeks at six dose levels: 0.01, 0.1, 0.3, 1.5, 3 and 10 mg/kg. Peripheral TCRbeta sequencing was intended to test whether TCR sequence diversity was altered and clonal T-cell expansion was caused by ivuxolimab. In the dose-escalation cohort, 65% to 85% of patients were male, and the mean age was approximately 60 years with a range of roughly 20 to 80.

For sequencing of the TCRbeta CDR3 region, genomic DNA was extracted from the sorted cells. The immunoSEQ Assay was used for sequencing of TCRbeta CDR3 regions. The table was pulled from immuneACCESS by TCRdb, which kept in-frame rearrangements only. Such tables lose some clones; where checked, under half of the loss comes from unresolved V genes, and the rest has no known cause. The sample records some 65,000 clones, less than 85% of which are singletons. Approximately 4.3% of the sample rests with the top ten. General findings and caveats noted by the study authors: In partial responders in the 0.1-3.0 mg/kg groups, normalized peripheral clonal expansion was found to be among the lowest, especially among CD8+ T cells. Antigen specificity was not determined for the clonally expanded peripheral T cells. At doses of 0.1 to 3.0 mg/kg, clonal expansion of both CD4+ and CD8+ blood T cells was observed from baseline to week 6. After ivuxolimab, more expanded clones were found on average in CD8+ T cells than in CD4+ T cells. Low levels of normalized T-cell clonal expansion were also shown by some nonresponding patients.

The starting material was CD4+ or CD8+ T cells sorted from blood, obtained in a trial of the OX40 agonist ivuxolimab. The chain employs TRBV19 and TRBJ2-6, with a weak D call of TRBD1 (5 bases match). This receptor was taken from an adult with an advanced solid tumor such as melanoma, head and neck, liver or kidney cancer. This receptor carries the CDR3 CASSVPVGAGANVLTF. The DNA sequence is TGTGCCAGTAGTGTCCCGGTAGGGGCTGGGGCCAACGTCCTGACTTTC. Full variable domain (CDR3 extended with the reference TRBV19 and TRBJ2-6 proteins): DGGITQSPKYLFRKEGQNVTLSCEQNLNHDAMYWYRQDPGQGLRLIYYSQIVNDFQKGDIAEGYSVSREKKESFPLTVTSAQKNPTAFYLCASSVPVGAGANVLTFGAGSRLTVL.